The 21 T cell receptor beta chains reported below all come from one sample, sequenced in a study of CD8+ T cells in alopecia areata listed by TCRdb under 2018. What the time point label conveys for this sample: about 25 weeks on oral tofacitinib. The label giving this sample's treatment or condition can be read as: oral pan-JAK inhibitor, 5-10 mg twice daily. The library came from the immunoSEQ multiplex PCR assay. To provide template for TCR sequencing, every sample had RNA extracted and reverse transcribed into cDNA. Held by TCRdb, this immuneACCESS table contains in-frame sequences only and omits some clones. Under half of the omission traces to an unresolved V gene where checked; the cause of the rest is unknown. Present in this sample are some 110,000 clones, around 50% of which were seen just once. 10% to 15% of the sample lies in the top ten. The sequencing used CD8+ T cells sorted from blood, collected at week 24, from a patient treated with tofacitinib. The receptors come from a human donor with alopecia areata.

The CDR3 here is CASSLLVGGKNTGELFF. CDR3 DNA: TGTGCCAGCAGCTTGTTAGTCGGAGGGAAGAACACCGGGGAGCTGTTTTTT. The gene calls are TRBV5-6 and TRBJ2-2, with a possible D match to TRBD2 (6 bases). CDR3 length equals 17 residues. From germline, CDR1 is SGHDT and CDR2 YYEEEE. The V end was cut by 1 base, the J end by 1 base, with 14 bases between. Together with reference TRBV5-6 and TRBJ2-2, the CDR3 gives the full variable domain: DAGVTQSPTHLIKTRGQQVTLRCSPKSGHDTVSWYQQALGQGPQFIFQYYEEEERQRGNFPDRFSGHQFPNYSSELNVNALLLGDSALYLCASSLLVGGKNTGELFFGEGSRLTVL.

The J gene is TRBJ2-5, the V gene TRBV15; possible D gene TRBD2, 5 bases. CDR1 is LNHNV and CDR2 is YYDKDF in the germline V gene (reference sequence). The CDR3 totals 14 residues. Between the trimmed V and J ends, which lost 5 bases and 5 bases, there was a span of 15 bases. The CDR3 DNA reads as TGTGCCACCAGCTCCCCGGGGATCGTGGAGACCCAGTACTTC. Its translation: CATSSPGIVETQYF.

The chain carries TRBV13 and TRBJ2-5, with D possibly being TRBD2 (5 bases). CDR1 is PRHDT, CDR2 FYEKMQ, per germline (reference sequence). V gave up 1 base and J gave up 5 bases, with 11 bases separating them. This CDR3 comprises 14 residues. The CDR3 protein is CASSLDEGGETQYF. CDR3 in DNA: TGTGCCAGCAGCTTAGATGAGGGTGGGGAGACCCAGTACTTC.

This clone showed up just a few times. The CDR3 bases are TGTGCCAGCAGCTTAGGGGCAATGAACTACGAGCAGTACTTC. Translation gives CASSLGAMNYEQYF. The chain uses TRBV13 and TRBJ2-7; D gene uncertain. Trimming removed 0 bases from V and 3 bases from J, with 9 bases in between. Germline lookup yields CDR1 PRHDT and CDR2 FYEKMQ (reference sequence). The length of the CDR3 is 14 residues.

This chain uses TRBV27 with TRBJ2-1, with 8 bases aligning to TRBD2. The CDR3 sequence is 16 residues long. Trimming took 0 bases from V and 4 from J; bases not matched to a gene: 5. The germline V gene has CDR1 MNHEY and CDR2 SMNVEV (reference sequence). Written as DNA, the CDR3 is TGTGCCAGCAGTTTATCGGTGGGCGGGGGGTACAATGAGCAGTTCTTC. It encodes CASSLSVGGGYNEQFF.

The chain links TRBV2 to TRBJ2-1; D is undetermined. Germline values: CDR1 SNHLY, CDR2 FYNNEI. The CDR3 runs to 17 residues. V lost 1 base, J lost 0 bases, and 13 bases lay in between. CDR3 nucleotide sequence: TGTGCCAGCAGTGAAGTAAGGGCCGATGGCTCCTACAATGAGCAGTTCTTC. It is translated as CASSEVRADGSYNEQFF.

This clone was recorded only once. The rearrangement links TRBV11-2 to TRBJ2-5, with unresolved D. The better agreement between TRBJ2-7 and the DNA end casts doubt on the J call. The germline V gene has CDR1 SGHAT and CDR2 FQNNGV. CDR3 length equals 13 residues. The CDR3 protein is CASSLQTSYEQYF. Written as DNA, the CDR3 is TGTGCCAGCAGCTTACAGACTTCCTACGAGCAGTACTTC.

J is TRBJ2-1 and V is TRBV20-1; possibly TRBD2 for D (5 bases). V was cut by 4 bases and J by 11 bases, with 12 bases left in between. The CDR3 totals 11 residues. In germline, CDR1 is DFQATT, CDR2 SNEGSKA (reference sequence). The CDR3, as DNA: TGCAGTGCTACACTCGGAGGACAGCAGTTCTTC. Residues: CSATLGGQQFF.

The genes are TRBV11-2 and TRBJ2-7; D ambiguous. Germline V CDR1 and CDR2: SGHAT, FQNNGV. This CDR3 region has 16 residues. Trimming left V 6 bases short and J 0 bases short, with 18 bases between. The DNA for the CDR3 is TGTGCCAGCAGTTCTCTATCACCGGCCTTCTCCTACGAGCAGTACTTC. This codes for CASSSLSPAFSYEQYF.

The chain couples TRBV7-9 to TRBJ2-3, with 10 bases fitting TRBD1. V lost 5 bases and J lost 2; bases outside the gene matches: 4. The CDR3 contains 15 residues. CDR1 SEHNR and CDR2 FQNEAQ come from the germline V gene (reference sequence). The DNA for the CDR3 is TGTGCCAGCAGCCCTGGGACAGGGGACACAGATACGCAGTATTTT. Translating it yields CASSPGTGDTDTQYF.

V and J are TRBV18 and TRBJ2-7; 9 bases agree with TRBD1. V shed 0 bases, J shed 5 bases, and the junction held 5 bases outside the gene matches. CDR1 and CDR2 (germline): KGHSH, LQKENI. The CDR3 consists of 15 residues. The CDR3 loop reads CASSPPLGQGHEQYF. The CDR3 DNA reads TGTGCCAGCTCACCACCTCTGGGACAGGGCCACGAGCAGTACTTC.

The DNA for the CDR3 is TGCGCCAGCAGCTTGGATGGTTCCAGGGCAGCGGGCTACACCTTC. Translation gives CASSLDGSRAAGYTF. The chain recombines TRBV5-1 with TRBJ1-2; the D gene is possibly TRBD1 (5 bases). V shed 0 bases and J shed 8 bases, with 17 bases lying between them. CDR1 is SGHRS, CDR2 YFSETQ, per germline. There are 15 residues in the CDR3.

About this clone: A far larger clone is a single base away, which makes a read error likely. The chain carries TRBV13 and TRBJ2-1; TRBD2 aligns across 13 bases. Germline V lookup: CDR1 PRHDT, CDR2 FYEKMQ (reference sequence). The trim removed 6 bases at V and 6 bases at J, leaving 5 bases unmatched. This CDR3 has 15 residues. CDR3 nucleotides: TGTGCCAGCAGTGAAACTAGCGGGGGGGCCAATGAGCAGTTCTTC. Amino acids: CASSETSGGANEQFF.

The J gene is TRBJ1-1, the V gene TRBV6-5, with 10 bases matching TRBD1. J was trimmed by 7 bases and V by 7 bases; bases with no gene match: 9. There are 14 residues in the CDR3. Germline-derived CDR1 and CDR2 are MNHEY and SVGAGI. CDR3 nucleotides: TGTGCCAGCACCCCCGGGACAGGGGTGAGTGAAGCTTTCTTT. The encoded protein is CASTPGTGVSEAFF.

The chain couples TRBV7-6 to TRBJ2-2, with D possibly being TRBD1 or TRBD2 (7 bases each). Germline V lookup: CDR1 SGHVS, CDR2 FNYEAQ. Trimming took off 8 bases at V and 0 bases at J, with 16 bases between the two ends. This CDR3 comprises 16 residues. The CDR3 DNA follows: TGTGCCAGCGGGAGGGACAGCCCGGCGAACACCGGGGAGCTGTTTTTT. Protein: CASGRDSPANTGELFF.

The table lists this clone with a few counts. The chain couples TRBV13 to TRBJ2-1, with 12 bases that match TRBD2. The germline V gene has CDR1 PRHDT and CDR2 FYEKMQ (reference sequence). CDR3 length: 18 amino acids. Trimming took 6 bases from V and 6 from J; bases not matched to a gene: 15. CDR3 coding DNA: TGTGCCAGCAGTGAACCCACCGGGACTAGCGGGTGGATCAATGAGCAGTTCTTC. Protein sequence: CASSEPTGTSGWINEQFF.

V is TRBV6-5 and J is TRBJ2-3; weak D call: TRBD1 (6 bases). V was cut by 0 bases and J by 0 bases, with 10 bases left in between. The germline CDR1 and CDR2 sequences are MNHEY and SVGAGI. This CDR3 contains 16 residues. In DNA form, the CDR3 reads TGTGCCAGCAGTTACTCGGCCACAGGGAGCACAGATACGCAGTATTTT. It codes for CASSYSATGSTDTQYF.

This clone was seen only a few times. The V call is TRBV7-9, the J call TRBJ2-2, with 7 positions matching TRBD1. Per germline, CDR1 SEHNR and CDR2 FQNEAQ (reference sequence). The CDR3 is 17 residues long. V shed 1 base, J shed 6 bases, and the junction held 11 bases outside the gene matches. This CDR3 is CASSLDPLLQGSGELFF. In DNA, the CDR3 is TGTGCCAGCAGCTTAGATCCCCTTCTACAGGGGTCCGGGGAGCTGTTTTTT. Combining the CDR3 with reference TRBV7-9 and TRBJ2-2 gives the whole variable domain DTGVSQNPRHKITKRGQNVTFRCDPISEHNRLYWYRQTLGQGPEFLTYFQNEAQLEKSRLLSDRFSAERPKGSFSTLEIQRTEQGDSAMYLCASSLDPLLQGSGELFFGEGSRLTVL.

This clone was seen a few times. V gene TRBV13 combines with J gene TRBJ2-7, with TRBD1 identical over 9 bases. Losses at the gene ends were 5 bases for V and 4 bases for J; bases not matched to a gene: 9. This CDR3 spans 15 amino acids. The germline gives CDR1 PRHDT, CDR2 FYEKMQ (reference sequence). The chain's CDR3 is CASSLRQGDSYEQYF. The CDR3 nucleotides are TGTGCCAGCAGCCTACGACAGGGGGATTCGTACGAGCAGTACTTC. Based on the CDR3 plus reference TRBV13 and TRBJ2-7, the full variable domain is AAGVIQSPRHLIKEKRETATLKCYPIPRHDTVYWYQQGPGQDPQFLISFYEKMQSDKGSIPDRFSAQQFSDYHSELNMSSLELGDSALYFCASSLRQGDSYEQYFGPGTRLTVT.

This clone showed up just a few times. This sequence joins TRBV21-1 and TRBJ1-5. TRBV21-1 is recorded as a pseudogene. This CDR3 contains 12 residues. CDR3 sequence: CAILLSNQPQHF. Written as DNA, the CDR3 is TGTGCCATCCTATTAAGCAATCAGCCCCAGCATTTT.

DNA for the CDR3: TGTGCCTGGGATCCGTACAGAAGACCCACTGAAGCTTTCTTT. It codes for CAWDPYRRPTEAFF. V and J are TRBV30 and TRBJ1-1; D ambiguous. Trimming pared 5 bases from V and 4 bases from J, leaving 17 bases between. CDR1 and CDR2 (germline): GTSNPN, SVGIG (reference sequence). The CDR3 sequence is 14 residues long.